These 19 T cell receptor beta chains were all obtained from the same sample, sequenced in a study of cytotoxic CD8 clonotypes in ibrutinib-treated CLL. Profiled with immunoSEQ multiplex PCR; TCRdb holds only in-frame clones, not every one. Among 250,000 to 350,000 clones listed, roughly four fifths were seen once. The source material was PBMCs, sampled at disease progression, from a patient treated with ibrutinib. These receptors came from a human donor with chronic lymphocytic leukemia.

This chain links TRBV13 with TRBJ2-5; 7 bases are shared with TRBD1. With V trimmed by 3 bases and J by 0 bases, 7 bases remained unmatched. Germline lookup yields CDR1 PRHDT and CDR2 FYEKMQ (reference sequence). The CDR3 has 16 amino acids. CDR3 nucleotide sequence: TGTGCCAGCAGCTTCCGGGACAGCTTGTACCAAGAGACCCAGTACTTC. It yields the protein CASSFRDSLYQETQYF.

J is TRBJ2-7 and V is TRBV11-2; tentative D call: TRBD2 (6 bases). CDR3 length equals 16 residues. CDR1 and CDR2 (germline): SGHAT, FQNNGV. Trimming stripped 5 bases from V and 2 bases from J, with 19 bases between. The CDR3 coding sequence is TGTGCCAGCAGCATACGACCCTGGGGGGAGCCCTACGAGCAGTACTTC. This sequence encodes CASSIRPWGEPYEQYF.

This clone appeared many times. V usage is TRBV2 and J usage is TRBJ2-1, with D perhaps matching TRBD1 (6 bases). With 5 bases removed from V and 9 bases from J, the gap between germline ends came to 17 bases. CDR1 is SNHLY and CDR2 is FYNNEI in the germline V gene. The CDR3 loop spans 14 amino acids. The CDR3 nucleotides are TGTGCCAGCAGTAACTCCAGGGGAATGGGTGAGCAGTTCTTC. Translating gives CASSNSRGMGEQFF.

This sequence joins TRBV6-5 and TRBJ1-4, with 10 bases matching TRBD1. Germline lookup yields CDR1 MNHEY and CDR2 SVGAGI. The CDR3 length is 14 residues. Trimming took 6 bases from V and 4 from J; bases not matched to a gene: 2. The CDR3 DNA sequence: TGTGCCAGCAGGAGGGACAGGGGTAATGAAAAACTGTTTTTT. Amino acid sequence: CASRRDRGNEKLFF.

The chain uses TRBV6-6 and TRBJ1-5; D not certain. The CDR3 loop spans 14 amino acids. V was trimmed by 2 bases and J by 3 bases, leaving 8 bases between them. Germline V lookup: CDR1 MNHNY, CDR2 SVGAGI (reference sequence). CDR3 region: CASSYMAFNQPQHF. In DNA form, the CDR3 reads TGTGCCAGCAGTTACATGGCGTTCAATCAGCCCCAGCATTTT.

J is TRBJ2-1 and V is TRBV29-1; weak D call: TRBD2 (7 bases). V gave up 5 bases and J gave up 8 bases, with 16 bases separating them. The CDR3 consists of 13 residues. Per the germline V gene, CDR1 is SQVTM and CDR2 is ANQGSEA. The CDR3 DNA reads TGCAGCGTTCTAGGGGGGGTCAGCTATGAGCAGTTCTTC. The encoded protein is CSVLGGVSYEQFF.

In DNA, the CDR3 is TGTGCCACCAGCAGAGGAGGGACGCCCGGGGAGCTGTTTTTT. Encoded protein: CATSRGGTPGELFF. This chain connects TRBV15 to TRBJ2-2; either TRBD1 or TRBD2 may fit D (5 bases each). CDR1 is LNHNV and CDR2 is YYDKDF in the germline V gene (reference sequence). The CDR3 runs to 14 residues. The germline V and J ends were trimmed by 1 base and 6 bases, with 9 bases remaining between them.

The chain uses TRBV6-5 and TRBJ1-2; TRBD1 aligns across 8 bases. CDR1 is MNHEY, CDR2 SVGAGI, per germline. The V gene end was trimmed by 0 bases and the J gene end by 6 bases; junction bases not matched to a gene: 6. This CDR3 region has 15 residues. The CDR3 region has the DNA TGTGCCAGCAGTTACTCGAACAGGGGGACGGATGGCTACACCTTC. Translation: CASSYSNRGTDGYTF.

The rearrangement joins TRBV27 to TRBJ2-1, with D tentatively TRBD1 or TRBD2 (5 bases each). V lost 2 bases and J 0 bases, leaving 20 bases between the germline ends. Looked up from germline, CDR1 is MNHEY and CDR2 is SMNVEV (reference sequence). This CDR3 region has 19 residues. CDR3: CASSLRVMFGTSSYNEQFF. As DNA, the CDR3 is TGTGCCAGCAGTTTAAGAGTTATGTTTGGGACGAGCTCCTACAATGAGCAGTTCTTC.

Only a few counts were recorded for this clone. The chain carries TRBV23-1 and TRBJ1-5; possible D gene TRBD1, 5 bases. TRBV23-1 is an open reading frame, and its role is uncertain. Trimming cost V 6 bases and J 2 bases, with 23 bases left between them. There are 18 residues in the CDR3. This CDR3 is CASRQTPGGPEGNQPQHF. The CDR3 bases are TGCGCCAGCAGGCAAACCCCGGGGGGACCCGAGGGCAATCAGCCCCAGCATTTT.

This rearrangement joins TRBV2 to TRBJ1-6, with TRBD1 identical over 7 bases. The germline gives CDR1 SNHLY, CDR2 FYNNEI. This CDR3 is built from 16 residues. V lost 6 bases to trimming and J lost 3 bases; unmatched junction nucleotides: 8. CDR3 nucleotide sequence: TGTGCCAGCAGAAGACAGGGAACATACTATAATTCACCCCTCCACTTT. It yields the protein CASRRQGTYYNSPLHF.

The CDR3 coding sequence is TGTGCCAGCAGCCAAGCACTCTTCACTCCGACGACATCTCCGACCTACGAGCAGTACTTC. Its protein is CASSQALFTPTTSPTYEQYF. The chain couples TRBV14 to TRBJ2-7; no definite D call. Germline CDR1 and CDR2: SGHDN and FVKESK. V was shortened by 1 base and J by 2 bases, with 27 bases between the two germline ends. There are 20 residues in the CDR3.

The rearrangement uses TRBV10-3 and TRBJ2-1, with TRBD2 matching over 14 bases. This CDR3 is 17 amino acids long. The V and J ends lost 7 bases and 9 bases, in that order; junction bases with no gene match: 14. The V gene's germline CDR1 is ENHRY and CDR2 SYGVKD. This chain's CDR3 is CAITPQLTSGGAGEQFF. The CDR3 DNA is TGTGCCATCACCCCCCAATTGACTAGCGGGGGGGCTGGTGAGCAGTTCTTC.

J is TRBJ1-6 and V is TRBV4-1; a weak D match, TRBD1 (6 bases). The V gene's germline CDR1 is MGHRA and CDR2 YSYEKL. The CDR3 is 15 residues long. The ends were cut back, 1 base at V and 10 bases at J, with 14 bases in the middle. CDR3 amino acids: CASSQGGAHGSPLHF. The CDR3 nucleotides read TGCGCCAGCAGCCAAGGGGGGGCGCATGGCTCACCCCTCCACTTT.

The sample holds a few counts of this clone. The chain uses TRBV10-3 and TRBJ1-1; 12 bases agree with TRBD1. The CDR3 runs 15 residues. After removal of 2 bases from V and 4 bases from J, the junction contained 2 bases not matched to a gene. Germline CDR1 and CDR2: ENHRY and SYGVKD. The CDR3 region is CAISERGQGATEAFF. CDR3 in DNA: TGTGCCATCAGTGAGAGGGGACAGGGGGCCACTGAAGCTTTCTTT.

The sample holds a few counts of this clone. This chain uses TRBV29-1 with TRBJ2-1; D unclear. The V and J ends lost 1 base and 1 base respectively, with 5 bases between them. The CDR3 covers 13 residues. Germline values: CDR1 SQVTM, CDR2 ANQGSEA. CDR3 residues: CSVEGMSYNEQFF. CDR3 sequence (DNA): TGCAGCGTTGAAGGTATGTCCTACAATGAGCAGTTCTTC.

CDR3 residues: CASSLGPSEQFF. The CDR3 coding sequence is TGTGCCAGCAGCTTAGGACCCAGTGAGCAGTTCTTC. The genes are TRBV11-2 and TRBJ2-1; no firm D call. The CDR3 sequence is 12 residues long. Germline assignment: CDR1 SGHAT and CDR2 FQNNGV. The V end lost 1 base, the J end lost 9 bases, and 7 bases lay between the germline ends.

V and J are TRBV9 and TRBJ2-7; the D gene is possibly TRBD2 (6 bases). The V and J ends lost 0 bases and 0 bases respectively, with 10 bases between them. The CDR3 is 15 amino acids. CDR1 and CDR2 from the germline V gene are SGDLS and YYNGEE. CDR3 amino acids: CASSVGGEGSYEQYF. The CDR3 DNA follows: TGTGCCAGCAGCGTAGGGGGGGAAGGCTCCTACGAGCAGTACTTC.

This chain links TRBV27 with TRBJ2-7; D not resolved. Looked up from germline, CDR1 is MNHEY and CDR2 is SMNVEV (reference sequence). Trimming removed 5 bases at V and 2 bases at J, with 13 bases between. CDR3 length: 14 amino acids. The CDR3, as DNA: TGTGCCAGCAGTCCGCGCCCGTCCCCCTACGAGCAGTACTTC. It translates to CASSPRPSPYEQYF.